Following are 19 T cell receptor beta chains from one sample sequenced in a study of blood T cell repertoires in COVID-19. Sequenced by immunoSEQ multiplex PCR; TCRdb stores in-frame clones only, minus some. This table has roughly 430,000 clones, approximately 86% appearing once. The specimen sequenced was PBMCs or T cells enriched from blood (not recorded which). Receptors originate from a woman aged 40 to 55 with acute COVID-19.

The rearrangement links TRBV10-2 to TRBJ1-4, with 7 bases lining up with TRBD1. V trimming: 7 bases; J trimming: 2 bases; junction bases outside the gene matches: 4. The CDR3 is 14 residues long. The germline CDR1 and CDR2 sequences are WSHSY and SAAADI. The CDR3 DNA reads TGCGCCAGCACGGACAGGTTGACTAATGAAAAACTGTTTTTT. Protein sequence: CASTDRLTNEKLFF.

The chain links TRBV6-2 or TRBV6-3 to TRBJ2-5, with 8 bases matching TRBD2. Germline CDR1 is MNHEY and CDR2 is SVGEGT. There are 19 residues in the CDR3. The ends lost 2 bases at V and 3 bases at J; junction bases unmatched: 17. CDR3 bases: TGTGCCAGCAGTTACCCCGCCACTGTTCCGGGGGGGCCTAAAGAGACCCAGTACTTC. Encoded protein: CASSYPATVPGGPKETQYF.

DNA for the CDR3: TGCAGTGCTAGTACGAACACAGGGCGAGCACAAGAGACCCAGTACTTC. This encodes CSASTNTGRAQETQYF. V gene TRBV20-1 combines with J gene TRBJ2-5; D might be TRBD1 (6 bases). Trimming shortened V by 3 bases and J by 2 bases, and 19 bases separated the two germline ends. CDR3 length: 16 residues. Germline lookup yields CDR1 DFQATT and CDR2 SNEGSKA (reference sequence).

This clone has just one count. This sequence joins TRBV27 and TRBJ2-3, with D uncertain. This CDR3 region has 14 residues. V gave up 6 bases and J gave up 2 bases, with 12 bases separating them. Germline values: CDR1 MNHEY, CDR2 SMNVEV (reference sequence). The CDR3 loop is CASRGGQDTDTQYF. The CDR3 bases are TGTGCCAGCAGAGGCGGCCAAGACACAGATACGCAGTATTTT.

The V and J genes are TRBV21-1 and TRBJ2-7; TRBD1 was called by the table and not checked on the DNA. TRBV21-1 is a pseudogene. This CDR3 spans 16 amino acids. CDR3 DNA: TGTGCCAGCAGCAAGAGGGGCCGGGACAGGGGTAACGAGCAGTACTTC. Translation gives CASSKRGRDRGNEQYF.

The V and J genes are TRBV10-3 and TRBJ2-2; D possibly corresponds to TRBD2 (5 bases). Between the trimmed V and J ends, which lost 4 bases and 7 bases, there was a span of 16 bases. Per germline, CDR1 ENHRY and CDR2 SYGVKD. This CDR3 is 15 amino acids long. As DNA, the CDR3 is TGTGCCATCAGTGCCCGGGAACTCATCCGCGGGGAGCTGTTTTTT. Amino acid sequence: CAISARELIRGELFF.

V and J are TRBV9 and TRBJ2-7, with D maybe TRBD2 (6 bases). CDR1 and CDR2 from the germline V gene are SGDLS and YYNGEE. The CDR3 has 16 amino acids. V was pared by 0 bases and J by 0 bases, with 13 bases between. The CDR3: CASSVGGDLPSYEQYF. CDR3 in DNA: TGTGCCAGCAGCGTAGGGGGGGACCTACCCTCCTACGAGCAGTACTTC.

This clone has a handful of counts. The rearrangement joins TRBV11-2 to TRBJ1-1; 7 nucleotides line up with TRBD1. Per germline, CDR1 SGHAT and CDR2 FQNNGV. The CDR3 runs to 14 residues. The junction had 5 bases not matched to a gene; V was cut back by 5 bases and J by 2 bases. CDR3 nucleotide sequence: TGTGCCAGCAGCCCCGGGACAGTTAACACTGAAGCTTTCTTT. It specifies CASSPGTVNTEAFF.

V gene TRBV19 combines with J gene TRBJ2-3; D may be TRBD2 (5 bases). This CDR3 region has 17 residues. Germline values: CDR1 LNHDA, CDR2 SQIVND (reference sequence). The V and J ends lost 2 bases and 2 bases respectively, with 17 bases between them. The CDR3, as DNA: TGTGCCAGTAGTATAACCCACCTGAGGGCTTACACAGATACGCAGTATTTT. It specifies CASSITHLRAYTDTQYF.

V is TRBV2 and J is TRBJ2-2; a possible D gene is TRBD1 (6 bases). CDR1 and CDR2 (germline): SNHLY, FYNNEI. V was trimmed by 4 bases and J by 2 bases, leaving 11 bases between them. This CDR3 has 15 residues. In DNA form, the CDR3 reads TGTGCCAGCAGTGTCTCAGGGGCAAACACCGGGGAGCTGTTTTTT. Amino acid sequence: CASSVSGANTGELFF.

The genes are TRBV24-1 and TRBJ2-3; D is perhaps TRBD2 (5 bases). V was clipped by 4 bases and J by 5 bases, with 18 bases between them. The germline V gene has CDR1 KGHDR and CDR2 SFDVKD. CDR3 length equals 16 residues. The CDR3 region has the DNA TGTGCCACCAGTGACCGGACTGACGATCGACTAGATACGCAGTATTTT. Amino acid sequence: CATSDRTDDRLDTQYF.

The chain carries TRBV6-1 and TRBJ1-5; maybe TRBD1 (5 bases). Trimming shortened V by 1 base and J by 9 bases, and 13 bases separated the two germline ends. The CDR3 runs to 14 residues. Germline assignment: CDR1 MNHNS and CDR2 SASEGT. CDR3 sequence (DNA): TGTGCCAGCAGTGAAGAAGGGGCCGTCGGGCCCCAGCATTTT. This gives the protein CASSEEGAVGPQHF.

This clone has more than one count but fewer than ten. J is TRBJ2-2 and V is TRBV9; possibly TRBD1 for D (5 bases). Trimming took 0 bases from V and 6 from J, leaving 6 bases between them. CDR1 and CDR2 from the germline V gene are SGDLS and YYNGEE. The CDR3 is 13 residues long. In DNA form, the CDR3 reads TGTGCCAGCAGCGTAGCCAGGGCCGGGGAGCTGTTTTTT. Translating it yields CASSVARAGELFF.

The rearrangement links TRBV5-1 to TRBJ1-1, with D perhaps TRBD1 (6 bases). CDR1 is SGHRS, CDR2 YFSETQ, per germline. The CDR3 is 15 amino acids. The germline V and J ends were trimmed by 0 bases and 0 bases, with 9 bases remaining between them. CDR3 in amino acids: CASSLDGDMNTEAFF. CDR3 nucleotide sequence: TGCGCCAGCAGCTTGGATGGGGACATGAACACTGAAGCTTTCTTT. Based on the CDR3 plus reference TRBV5-1 and TRBJ1-1, the full variable domain is KAGVTQTPRYLIKTRGQQVTLSCSPISGHRSVSWYQQTPGQGLQFLFEYFSETQRNKGNFPGRFSGRQFSNSRSEMNVSTLELGDSALYLCASSLDGDMNTEAFFGQGTRLTVV.

The chain links TRBV5-6 to TRBJ2-5, with D hard to call. This CDR3 contains 15 residues. Germline V lookup: CDR1 SGHDT, CDR2 YYEEEE. With 3 bases removed from V and 1 base from J, the gap between germline ends came to 13 bases. This CDR3 reads CASSSWSLIQETQYF. CDR3 sequence (DNA): TGTGCCAGCAGCTCTTGGAGCCTAATCCAAGAGACCCAGTACTTC.

CDR3 sequence reads: CASRPDSRRDYGYTF. The CDR3 bases are TGTGCCAGCAGACCCGACAGCCGCAGAGACTATGGCTACACCTTC. V usage is TRBV6-5 and J usage is TRBJ1-2, with a weak D call TRBD1 (5 bases). Germline lookup yields CDR1 MNHEY and CDR2 SVGAGI. CDR3 size: 15 residues. V was trimmed by 6 bases and J by 3 bases, leaving 17 bases between them.

This rearrangement joins TRBV3-1 (or the pseudogene TRBV3-2) to TRBJ2-5, with 7 nucleotides matching TRBD1. CDR3 length: 13 amino acids. The J segment lost 4 bases and the V segment lost 3 bases, leaving 2 bases of the junction unmatched. Germline values: CDR1 LGHDT, CDR2 YNNKEL (reference sequence). The CDR3 region is CASSQNRGETQYF. The CDR3 DNA follows: TGTGCCAGCAGCCAGAACAGGGGAGAGACCCAGTACTTC.

The chain joins TRBV21-1 to TRBJ2-7; the table's TRBD2 call for D was not verified on the DNA. TRBV21-1 is an annotated pseudogene. The CDR3 contains 15 residues. The DNA for the CDR3 is TGTGCCAGCAGCAAAGAGGAGGCGCTCAAGTACGAGCAGTACTTC. Translated, it gives CASSKEEALKYEQYF.

On this clone itself: Other DNA variants within this sample encode the same CDR3. The rearrangement joins TRBV27 to TRBJ2-7; 7 bases agree with TRBD1. With V trimmed by 8 bases and J by 4 bases, 5 bases remained unmatched. The CDR3 contains 12 residues. Germline values: CDR1 MNHEY, CDR2 SMNVEV (reference sequence). CDR3 sequence (DNA): TGTGCCAGCCGGGACAGCTCTTACGAGCAGTACTTC. Encoded protein: CASRDSSYEQYF.